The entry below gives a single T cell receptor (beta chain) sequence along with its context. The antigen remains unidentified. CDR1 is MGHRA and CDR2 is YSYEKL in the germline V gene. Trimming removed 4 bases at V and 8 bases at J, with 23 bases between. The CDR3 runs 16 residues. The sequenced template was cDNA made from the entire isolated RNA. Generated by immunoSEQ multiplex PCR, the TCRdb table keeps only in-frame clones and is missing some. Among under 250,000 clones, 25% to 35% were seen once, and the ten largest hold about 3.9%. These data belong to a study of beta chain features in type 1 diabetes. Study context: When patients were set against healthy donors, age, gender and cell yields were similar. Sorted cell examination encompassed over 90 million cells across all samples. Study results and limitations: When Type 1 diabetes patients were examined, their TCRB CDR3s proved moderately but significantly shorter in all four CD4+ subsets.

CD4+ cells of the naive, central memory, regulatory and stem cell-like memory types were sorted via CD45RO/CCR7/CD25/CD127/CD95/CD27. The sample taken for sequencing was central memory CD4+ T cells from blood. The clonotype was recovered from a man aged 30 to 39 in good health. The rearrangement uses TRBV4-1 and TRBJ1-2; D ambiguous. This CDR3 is CASSRTAGQASSGYTF. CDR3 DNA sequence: TGCGCCAGCAGCCGAACTGCCGGGCAGGCTAGCAGCGGCTACACCTTC.